These 5 T cell receptor beta chains share one sample of origin, sequenced in a study of T cell clonality in common variable immunodeficiency. Sequencing was performed with immunoSEQ multiplex PCR; in TCRdb, only in-frame clones are kept and a portion is missing. The table lists roughly 79,000 clones, with no singletons. Sequenced: peripheral blood mononuclear cells. These receptors originate from a person aged 18 to 70 in good health.

The table lists this clone with many counts. The CDR3 is cut off 3 residues early in the read; its end comes from the germline J gene. The chain is built from TRBV11-2 and TRBJ2-1, with 11 bases fitting TRBD2. Looked up from germline, CDR1 is SGHAT and CDR2 is FQNNGV. The CDR3 has 15 residues. V shed 5 bases and J 6 bases; nucleotides not matched to a gene: 6. CDR3 sequence reads: CASSQTSGKVNEQFF. CDR3 bases read: TGTGCCAGCAGCCAGACTAGCGGGAAGGTCAATGAG.

There are many counts of this clone. The read halts 3 residues ahead of the CDR3 end, with the missing end drawn from the germline J gene. This chain uses TRBV6-2 or TRBV6-3 with TRBJ2-3; D is unresolved. CDR1 is MNHEY and CDR2 is SVGEGT in the germline V gene. Trimming pared 6 bases from V and 3 bases from J, leaving 16 bases between. The length of the CDR3 is 15 residues. The CDR3 bases that were read are TGTGCCAGCAGCACACGAGCCTCCGGGACAGATACG. Its translation is CASSTRASGTDT. The whole CDR3 protein is CASSTRASGTDTQYF.

There are many counts of this clone. The read ends 3 residues early relative to the CDR3; the germline J gene fills the gap. This chain links TRBV5-1 with TRBJ2-3, with 11 bases identical to TRBD2. The germline V gene has CDR1 SGHRS and CDR2 YFSETQ. Germline trimming cut 3 bases from V and 0 bases from J; bases unmatched to any gene: 0. The CDR3 covers 15 residues. The CDR3 reads CASSWTSGSTDTQYF. CDR3 bases read: TGCGCCAGCAGCTGGACTAGCGGGAGCACAGATACG.

This clone was seen at least ten times. Incomplete CDR3 DNA: TGTGCCAGCAGCTTGGCGGCAGCGGCTGGC. Residues: CASSLAAAAG. The complete CDR3 reads CASSLAAAAGYTF. This sequence joins TRBV5-4 and TRBJ1-2; D gene unclear. Read coverage stops 3 residues before the CDR3 terminus; the germline J gene supplies the remainder. CDR3 length: 13 amino acids. Deletions cut 0 bases from V and 7 bases from J, with 10 bases between. The germline gives CDR1 SGHNT, CDR2 YYREEE (reference sequence).

This clone was detected many times. The CDR3 end falls 3 residues outside the read, so it is completed with the germline J gene. The chain employs TRBV5-1 and TRBJ2-3; the match to TRBD2 covers 9 bases. Germline CDR1 is SGHRS and CDR2 is YFSETQ. J was trimmed by 1 base and V by 5 bases; bases with no gene match: 8. CDR3 length equals 16 residues. The CDR3 region is CASSFSGSGGTDTQYF. The CDR3 DNA, read in part, is TGCGCCAGCAGTTTTAGCGGGAGCGGAGGCACAGATACG.